The 18 T cell receptor beta chains below all came from one sample that was sequenced in a study of T cells in localized non-small cell lung cancer. Some clones are missing from TCRdb's copy, which holds only in-frame ones; the method was immunoSEQ multiplex PCR. The sample includes roughly 30,000 clones, more than 70% of them seen just once. Source: peripheral blood, taken before any cancer treatment. These receptors were obtained from a woman aged 40-70 years with stage I lung adenocarcinoma.

The chain joins TRBV5-1 to TRBJ2-7, with D possibly being TRBD1 (5 bases). The ends were cut back, 4 bases at V and 2 bases at J, with 7 bases in the middle. This CDR3 comprises 12 residues. Germline V gives CDR1 SGHRS, CDR2 YFSETQ. CDR3 region: CASSLDTYEQYF. The DNA of the CDR3 is TGCGCCAGCAGCCTGGACACCTACGAGCAGTACTTC.

This sequence joins TRBV27 and TRBJ1-2; no definite D call. CDR1 is MNHEY and CDR2 is SMNVEV in the germline V gene (reference sequence). Trimming stripped 0 bases from V and 0 bases from J, with 8 bases between. CDR3 size: 15 residues. The DNA for the CDR3 is TGTGCCAGCAGTTTATCCGGGCTAGCTAACTATGGCTACACCTTC. It specifies CASSLSGLANYGYTF.

The J gene is TRBJ1-2, the V gene TRBV5-5; TRBD1 might be the D (5 bases). CDR3 length: 15 amino acids. The V end lost 4 bases, the J end lost 7 bases, and 20 bases lay between the germline ends. The germline V gene encodes CDR1 SGHKS and CDR2 YYEKEE (reference sequence). The DNA for the CDR3 is TGTGCCAGCAGCCCACAGAGGACAAATCGAGTTGGCTACACCTTC. This encodes CASSPQRTNRVGYTF.

V is TRBV11-2 and J is TRBJ2-5; D ambiguous. CDR1 is SGHAT and CDR2 is FQNNGV in the germline V gene. There are 14 residues in the CDR3. V lost 5 bases and J 4 bases, leaving 14 bases between the germline ends. The CDR3 nucleotides read TGTGCCAGCAGCGGACGGTGGGGTGGAGAGACCCAGTACTTC. Translating it yields CASSGRWGGETQYF.

V is TRBV6-5 and J is TRBJ1-2; D is undetermined. Germline CDR1 reads MNHEY; CDR2 reads SVGAGI. With 2 bases removed from V and 4 bases from J, the gap between germline ends came to 11 bases. The CDR3 has 14 amino acids. The CDR3 region is CASSYKGWGYGYTF. For the CDR3, the DNA is TGTGCCAGCAGTTACAAGGGATGGGGCTATGGCTACACCTTC.

This sequence joins TRBV7-9 and TRBJ2-2; 12 bases are shared with TRBD1. This CDR3 spans 15 amino acids. V dropped 4 bases and J dropped 6; count of bases not matched to a gene: 3. From germline, CDR1 is SEHNR and CDR2 FQNEAQ (reference sequence). The CDR3 coding sequence is TGTGCCAGCAGCTCCGGGACAGGGGGCTCCGGGGAGCTGTTTTTT. This gives the protein CASSSGTGGSGELFF. Using reference TRBV7-9 and TRBJ2-2 for the parts outside the CDR3, the full variable domain is DTGVSQNPRHKITKRGQNVTFRCDPISEHNRLYWYRQTLGQGPEFLTYFQNEAQLEKSRLLSDRFSAERPKGSFSTLEIQRTEQGDSAMYLCASSSGTGGSGELFFGEGSRLTVL.

This clone came up once. V usage is TRBV27 and J usage is TRBJ2-5; D possibly corresponds to TRBD1 (6 bases). V gave up 6 bases and J gave up 5 bases, with 25 bases separating them. The CDR3 extends over 17 amino acids. CDR1 MNHEY and CDR2 SMNVEV come from the germline V gene (reference sequence). CDR3 protein: CASSFTGISSDHETQYF. CDR3 sequence (DNA): TGTGCCAGCAGCTTCACAGGGATTAGCTCGGATCACGAGACCCAGTACTTC.

V usage is TRBV4-3 and J usage is TRBJ2-1, with a weak D call TRBD2 (6 bases). The CDR3 length is 15 residues. CDR1 is LGHNA and CDR2 is YSLEER in the germline V gene. V was shortened by 1 base and J by 2 bases, with 9 bases between the two germline ends. The CDR3 is CASSQGRGAYNEQFF. The CDR3 DNA reads TGCGCCAGCAGCCAAGGACGCGGGGCCTACAATGAGCAGTTCTTC.

This chain connects TRBV5-4 to TRBJ2-7; weak D call: TRBD2 (6 bases). The V end was cut by 2 bases, the J end by 5 bases, with 8 bases between. Germline V gene data show CDR1 as SGHNT and CDR2 as YYREEE (reference sequence). The CDR3 contains 12 residues. The CDR3 region has the DNA TGTGCCAGCAGCTTCGCGGGGAACGAGCAGTACTTC. Amino acid sequence: CASSFAGNEQYF.

The chain has TRBV6-5 and TRBJ1-6; 7 bases line up with TRBD1. V was clipped by 6 bases and J by 8 bases; unmatched bases: 7. Looked up from germline, CDR1 is MNHEY and CDR2 is SVGAGI. CDR3 length equals 14 residues. CDR3 DNA: TGTGCCAGCAGCACAGGGGAAGCTTATTCACCCCTCCACTTT. Translating gives CASSTGEAYSPLHF.

The chain uses TRBV7-8 and TRBJ2-1, with D possibly TRBD1 on 5 matching bases. V dropped 11 bases and J dropped 9 bases, with 17 bases sitting between them. CDR3 length: 12 residues. Per germline, CDR1 SGHVS and CDR2 FQNEAQ. The CDR3 region is CALRTGPGEQFF. The CDR3 region has the DNA TGTGCCCTCCGAACAGGCCCAGGTGAGCAGTTCTTC. The full variable domain, in which reference TRBV7-8 and TRBJ2-1 provide the parts outside the CDR3, is GAGVSQSPRYKVAKRGQDVALRCDPISGHVSLFWYQQALGQGPEFLTYFQNEAQLDKSGLPSDRFFAERPEGSVSTLKIQRTQQEDSAVYLCALRTGPGEQFFGPGTRLTVL.

The chain carries TRBV9 and TRBJ1-3; no clear D. V dropped 0 bases and J dropped 5 bases, with 15 bases sitting between them. The CDR3 has 16 residues. CDR1 and CDR2 from the germline V gene are SGDLS and YYNGEE. The CDR3 DNA sequence: TGTGCCAGCAGCGTAGGTCGCAGGTTTTTCCGAAACACCATATATTTT. This codes for CASSVGRRFFRNTIYF.

The gene calls are TRBV5-4 and TRBJ2-5, with D hard to call. V was cut by 2 bases and J by 2 bases, with 10 bases left in between. The CDR3 has 14 residues. Germline CDR1 is SGHNT and CDR2 is YYREEE (reference sequence). CDR3 amino acids: CASSLRTEQETQYF. CDR3 sequence (DNA): TGTGCCAGCAGCTTAAGAACTGAACAAGAGACCCAGTACTTC.

This chain joins TRBV7-8 and TRBJ2-5; 8 bases match TRBD1. This CDR3 region has 15 residues. Per the germline V gene, CDR1 is SGHVS and CDR2 is FQNEAQ. V shed 1 base and J 4 bases; nucleotides not matched to a gene: 5. The CDR3 coding sequence is TGTGCCAGCAGCTTAGGACAGGGGATTGGAGAGACCCAGTACTTC. This encodes CASSLGQGIGETQYF.

The gene calls are TRBV9 and TRBJ2-5; D might be TRBD2 (6 bases). The CDR3 has 15 residues. Between the trimmed V and J ends, which lost 4 bases and 9 bases, there was a span of 22 bases. Germline CDR1 SGDLS, CDR2 YYNGEE. The CDR3 bases are TGTGCCAGCAGCTCCTCCCCTGGTTTGCCGGGGGCCCAGTACTTC. It translates to CASSSSPGLPGAQYF.

J is TRBJ1-1 and V is TRBV7-2; 8 nucleotides match TRBD1. V lost 5 bases and J lost 4; bases outside the gene matches: 3. This CDR3 spans 13 amino acids. Germline V gene lookup returns CDR1 SGHTA and CDR2 FQGNSA. CDR3: CASSGRGLTEAFF. The CDR3 nucleotides read TGTGCCAGCAGCGGCAGGGGGCTCACTGAAGCTTTCTTT.

This chain uses TRBV5-4 with TRBJ2-1, with D perhaps TRBD2 (7 bases). The CDR3 contains 15 residues. V gave up 7 bases and J gave up 3 bases, with 17 bases separating them. Looked up from germline, CDR1 is SGHNT and CDR2 is YYREEE (reference sequence). CDR3 in DNA: TGTGCCAGCGGCCTAGGGGGGGGGTACTACAATGAGCAGTTCTTC. This encodes CASGLGGGYYNEQFF. The full variable domain, completed using reference TRBV5-4 and TRBJ2-1, is ETGVTQSPTHLIKTRGQQVTLRCSSQSGHNTVSWYQQALGQGPQFIFQYYREEENGRGNFPPRFSGLQFPNYSSELNVNALELDDSALYLCASGLGGGYYNEQFFGPGTRLTVL.

The CDR3 nucleotides are TGTGCCAGCAGCCCCTCGGGTAGCTCACCACAGGAGTACTTC. Encoded protein: CASSPSGSSPQEYF. The rearrangement joins TRBV7-2 to TRBJ2-7; D may be TRBD1 (5 bases). Between the trimmed V and J ends, which lost 5 bases and 11 bases, there was a span of 22 bases. The CDR3 is 14 residues long. The germline gives CDR1 SGHTA, CDR2 FQGNSA.